The text below deals with one T cell receptor (beta chain). The data are from a study of regulatory T cells in long-lasting Graves disease. Construction of TCR beta libraries relied on iRepertoire HTBI primers and on Arm-PCR targeting CDR3 regions. TCRdb re-derived calls from the multiplex PCR reads in MiXCR, one entry per CDR3 protein. The sample shows about 660,000 distinct CDR3 sequences, approximately 29% of them seen only once. The sample's time point: persistent/refractory GD, antithyroid drugs over 5 years with positive TRAb. PBMC RNA was the source of the TCR library. An endocrinology unit in Xi'an, China, supplied the patients. Here the sequenced sample was peripheral blood mononuclear cells (PBMCs), taken when the disease was refractory, from a patient treated with antithyroid drugs. The clonotype comes from a female donor with Graves disease.

The CDR3 reads CASSLYSGGTNYGYTF. CDR3 sequence (DNA): TGCGCCAGCAGCTTGTACTCCGGTGGCACTAACTATGGCTACACCTTC. V usage is TRBV5-1 and J usage is TRBJ1-2; D unresolved. From germline, CDR1 is SGHRS and CDR2 YFSETQ. Trimming took 1 base from V and 0 from J, leaving 13 bases between them. The CDR3 has 16 residues.